Below, 5 T cell receptor beta chains from the same sample are listed, as sequenced in a study of cytotoxic CD8 clonotypes in ibrutinib-treated CLL. This table comes from immunoSEQ multiplex PCR, and its TCRdb copy is limited to in-frame clones, with some not included. The table lists about 50,000 clones, roughly three fifths of them singletons. This sample comprised PBMCs, obtained after 24 months of ibrutinib treatment. The receptors stem from a human donor with chronic lymphocytic leukemia.

The chain couples TRBV18 to TRBJ1-2, with D unclear. The CDR3 runs 12 residues. Trimming left V 6 bases short and J 7 bases short, with 12 bases between. Germline assignment: CDR1 KGHSH and CDR2 LQKENI. The chain's CDR3 is CASSPRDGGYTF. The CDR3 DNA reads TGTGCCAGCTCGCCAAGGGATGGTGGCTACACCTTC.

Here the CDR3 reads CASSVDPRPGGEQYF. The CDR3 DNA follows: TGTGCCAGCAGCGTAGACCCCCGGCCGGGCGGCGAGCAGTACTTC. The rearrangement uses TRBV9 and TRBJ2-7; no clear D. Per germline, CDR1 SGDLS and CDR2 YYNGEE. Trimming shortened V by 0 bases and J by 6 bases, and 16 bases separated the two germline ends. The CDR3 covers 15 residues.

J is TRBJ1-1 and V is TRBV27; no firm D call. This CDR3 contains 13 residues. V lost 0 bases to trimming and J lost 0 bases, with 2 bases between them. CDR1 and CDR2 from the germline V gene are MNHEY and SMNVEV (reference sequence). CDR3 DNA sequence: TGTGCCAGCAGTTTATCGTTGAACACTGAAGCTTTCTTT. Protein: CASSLSLNTEAFF.

This sequence joins TRBV29-1 and TRBJ1-2; 8 positions agree with TRBD1. CDR1 is SQVTM and CDR2 is ANQGSEA in the germline V gene. V lost 1 base and J lost 6; bases outside the gene matches: 10. The CDR3 consists of 15 residues. This CDR3 reads CSVEGVATGENGYTF. For the CDR3, the DNA is TGCAGCGTTGAAGGGGTGGCGACAGGGGAGAATGGCTACACCTTC.

This sequence joins TRBV2 and TRBJ1-2; tentative D call: TRBD1 (6 bases). CDR3 length equals 15 residues. Germline lookup yields CDR1 SNHLY and CDR2 FYNNEI. The V and J ends lost 1 base and 4 bases respectively, with 13 bases between them. The DNA of the CDR3 is TGTGCCAGCAGTGAAGGGGCAGGGGCTAGCTATGGCTACACCTTC. It yields the protein CASSEGAGASYGYTF.